The clone carrying this T cell receptor beta chain was counted a few times. The antigen is not known. This sequence may be a read error, since a much larger clone differs from it by one base. These data are taken from a study of early T cells in non-severe SARS-CoV-2 infection. Study details: Unpaired chains resulted from sequencing bulk RNA of unsorted whole blood. The study's findings and limits: The VDJdb matching leaned toward anti-spike CD8 responses and overlooked private and CD4 specificities.

Unique molecular identifiers were added to individual cDNA molecules. A single record per CDR3 protein comes from TCRdb applying MiXCR to the 5' RACE reads. Counted here are tens of thousands of distinct CDR3 sequences, approximately 9% occurring once; the ten biggest clones make up 17%. The length of the CDR3 is 14 residues. Trimming took off 2 bases at V and 9 bases at J, with 14 bases between the two ends. Germline loops: CDR1 SGHDT, CDR2 YYEEEE. This sequence was found in an adult who was a healthcare worker with PCR-confirmed SARS-CoV-2 infection or an uninfected control (not recorded which). Sequencing was done on a sample of whole blood. The genes are TRBV5-6 and TRBJ1-4; D unresolved. The CDR3 protein is CASSFRVRKKKLFF. The CDR3 coding sequence is TGTGCCAGCAGCTTTCGAGTGAGAAAGAAAAAACTGTTTTTT.